A single sample is the source of the 13 T cell receptor beta chains below, sequenced in a study of human T cells and chemical hapten exposure. TCRdb reanalysed the RACE reads using MiXCR and keeps one entry per CDR3 protein. This sample carries 70,000 to 95,000 distinct CDR3 sequences, about 9.2% of them seen once, and the ten largest clones take about 1.7%. Time point specified: healthy volunteer bleed at 6 weeks. The total RNA was obtained from whole blood that was not fractionated. Material: whole blood. Receptors were obtained from a female donor in good health. Some clones in this sample may be carry-over from other donors' samples.

In this sample, this clonotype turned up a few times. The chain couples TRBV30 to TRBJ1-1; 7 nucleotides line up with TRBD1. This CDR3 spans 14 amino acids. Per the germline V gene, CDR1 is GTSNPN and CDR2 is SVGIG (reference sequence). J was trimmed by 0 bases and V by 5 bases; bases with no gene match: 6. The CDR3 region is CAWGRTGLNTEAFF. The CDR3 bases are TGTGCCTGGGGTCGGACAGGTTTGAACACTGAAGCTTTCTTT.

This chain uses TRBV14 with TRBJ1-4; D gene uncertain. The CDR3 runs 16 residues. CDR1 is SGHDN and CDR2 is FVKESK in the germline V gene. V lost 2 bases to trimming and J lost 0 bases, with 10 bases between them. Here the CDR3 reads CASSQRPFATNEKLFF. The CDR3 DNA sequence: TGTGCCAGCAGCCAACGACCATTTGCAACTAATGAAAAACTGTTTTTT.

The V gene is TRBV11-2, the J gene TRBJ2-3, with D unresolved. The CDR3 consists of 15 residues. Per the germline V gene, CDR1 is SGHAT and CDR2 is FQNNGV. The ends were cut back, 5 bases at V and 0 bases at J, with 12 bases in the middle. The CDR3 nucleotides read TGTGCCAGCAGCGCCGGGCCAGTAAGCACAGATACGCAGTATTTT. Translated: CASSAGPVSTDTQYF.

This clonotype was seen a handful of times. The genes are TRBV2 and TRBJ2-1, with 7 bases that match TRBD1. CDR1 SNHLY and CDR2 FYNNEI come from the germline V gene. There are 13 residues in the CDR3. V was clipped by 9 bases and J by 5 bases; unmatched bases: 7. The chain's CDR3 is CASKQGSNNEQFF. The CDR3 coding sequence is TGTGCCAGTAAACAGGGGTCTAACAATGAGCAGTTCTTC.

This clonotype was seen many times. The V and J genes are TRBV28 and TRBJ1-6; the D is unclear. The CDR3 is 15 residues long. Germline loops: CDR1 MDHEN, CDR2 SYDVKM. V was pared by 5 bases and J by 7 bases, with 15 bases between. The CDR3: CASSRRGISNSPLHF. The CDR3 DNA reads TGTGCCAGCAGTCGACGAGGGATTTCGAATTCACCCCTCCACTTT.

This clonotype showed up just a few times. V gene TRBV7-9 combines with J gene TRBJ2-7, with 11 bases fitting TRBD1. The V segment lost 5 bases and the J segment 6 bases; nucleotides outside the gene matches: 6. Germline-derived CDR1 and CDR2 are SEHNR and FQNEAQ (reference sequence). The CDR3 contains 14 residues. CDR3 DNA sequence: TGTGCCAGCAGCAGAGGACAGGGGGCGGGCGAGCAGTACTTC. It codes for CASSRGQGAGEQYF.

As regards this clonotype: This sequence may be a read error, since a much larger clone differs from it by one base. This rearrangement joins TRBV11-3 to TRBJ2-7; 7 nucleotides agree with TRBD1. From germline, CDR1 is SGHNT and CDR2 YENEEA. The CDR3 sequence is 13 residues long. The CDR3 region is CAGSPRDSYEQYF. The DNA of the CDR3 is TGTGCCGGCAGCCCGAGGGACAGCTACGAGCAGTACTTC.

In its sample, this clonotype was seen many times. The J gene is TRBJ2-5, the V gene TRBV12-3 or TRBV12-4; 8 bases match TRBD2. Trimming at V came to 5 bases and at J to 2 bases, leaving 10 bases not matched to a gene. The CDR3 consists of 16 residues. The CDR3 sequence is CASSIVQTSVQETQYF. For the CDR3, the DNA is TGTGCCAGCAGTATAGTTCAGACTAGCGTTCAAGAGACCCAGTACTTC.

The rearrangement joins TRBV14 to TRBJ2-1; 9 nucleotides match TRBD2. The V gene end was trimmed by 2 bases and the J gene end by 8 bases; junction bases not matched to a gene: 7. The CDR3 contains 15 residues. Germline CDR1 SGHDN, CDR2 FVKESK. CDR3 sequence (DNA): TGTGCCAGCAGCCAACCCAGCGGGGGGCGCGATGAGCAGTTCTTC. Translation: CASSQPSGGRDEQFF.

The chain is built from TRBV9 and TRBJ2-5, with D perhaps TRBD1 or TRBD2 (5 bases each). The CDR3 loop spans 15 amino acids. Germline-derived CDR1 and CDR2 are SGDLS and YYNGEE. Trimming cost V 6 bases and J 4 bases, with 19 bases left between them. The CDR3 bases are TGTGCCAGCAACGGAGAGAGGGGATCTGGAGAGACCCAGTACTTC. Encoded protein: CASNGERGSGETQYF.

The chain recombines TRBV21-1 with TRBJ2-1. TRBV21-1 corresponds to a pseudogene. The CDR3 is made up of 18 amino acids. The CDR3 coding sequence is TGTGCCAGCAGCAAAGATCGGTCGGGTAAGAGCTCCTACAATGAGCAGTTCTTC. Its protein is CASSKDRSGKSSYNEQFF.

The chain employs TRBV29-1 and TRBJ2-1; TRBD1 matches 9 bases. CDR3 size: 14 residues. CDR1 SQVTM and CDR2 ANQGSEA come from the germline V gene. J lost 9 bases, V lost 7 bases, and 13 bases had no gene match. The CDR3 coding sequence is TGCAGCGCAAACACCGACAGGGGGACGGCTGAGCAGTTCTTC. Translated: CSANTDRGTAEQFF.

This clonotype came up many times. The V call is TRBV20-1, the J call TRBJ2-3; 8 nucleotides align to TRBD1. The CDR3 consists of 13 residues. CDR1 and CDR2 from the germline V gene are DFQATT and SNEGSKA (reference sequence). V lost 6 bases, J lost 5 bases, and 7 bases stayed unmatched. The DNA of the CDR3 is TGCAGTGCCAGACAGGGGAGAGAAGATACGCAGTATTTT. It specifies CSARQGREDTQYF.